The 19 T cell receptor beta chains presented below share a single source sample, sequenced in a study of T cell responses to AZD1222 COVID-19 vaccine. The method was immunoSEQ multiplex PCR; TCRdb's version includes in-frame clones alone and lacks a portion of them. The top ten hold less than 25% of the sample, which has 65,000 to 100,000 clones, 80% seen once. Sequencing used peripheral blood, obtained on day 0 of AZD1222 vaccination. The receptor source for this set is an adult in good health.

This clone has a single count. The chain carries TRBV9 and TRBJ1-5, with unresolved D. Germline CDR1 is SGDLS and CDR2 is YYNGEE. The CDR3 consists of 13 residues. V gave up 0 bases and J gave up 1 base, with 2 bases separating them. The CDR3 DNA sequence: TGTGCCAGCAGCGTAGAGAGCAATCAGCCCCAGCATTTT. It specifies CASSVESNQPQHF.

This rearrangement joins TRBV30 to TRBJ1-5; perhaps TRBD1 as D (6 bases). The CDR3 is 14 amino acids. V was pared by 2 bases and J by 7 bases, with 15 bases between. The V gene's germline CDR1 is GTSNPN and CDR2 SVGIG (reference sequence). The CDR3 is CAWSYGQRGQPQHF. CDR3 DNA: TGTGCCTGGAGTTACGGACAGCGGGGCCAGCCCCAGCATTTT. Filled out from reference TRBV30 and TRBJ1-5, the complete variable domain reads SQTIHQWPATLVQPVGSPLSLECTVEGTSNPNLYWYRQAAGRGLQLLFYSVGIGQISSEVPQNLSASRPQDRQFILSSKKLLLSDSGFYLCAWSYGQRGQPQHFGDGTRLSIL.

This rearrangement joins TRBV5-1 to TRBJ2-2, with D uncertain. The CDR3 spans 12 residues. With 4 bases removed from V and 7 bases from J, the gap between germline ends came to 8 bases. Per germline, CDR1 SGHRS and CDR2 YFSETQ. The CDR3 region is CASSQIFGELFF. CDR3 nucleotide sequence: TGCGCCAGCAGCCAGATATTCGGGGAGCTGTTTTTT.

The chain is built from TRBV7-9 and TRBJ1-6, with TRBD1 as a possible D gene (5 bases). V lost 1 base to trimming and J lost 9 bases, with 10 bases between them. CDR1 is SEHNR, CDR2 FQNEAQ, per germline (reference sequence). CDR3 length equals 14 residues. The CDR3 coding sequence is TGTGCCAGCAGCTTAGTGGGGGTTGGTTCACCCCTCCACTTT. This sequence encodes CASSLVGVGSPLHF. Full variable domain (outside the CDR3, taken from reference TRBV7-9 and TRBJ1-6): DTGVSQNPRHKITKRGQNVTFRCDPISEHNRLYWYRQTLGQGPEFLTYFQNEAQLEKSRLLSDRFSAERPKGSFSTLEIQRTEQGDSAMYLCASSLVGVGSPLHFGNGTRLTVT.

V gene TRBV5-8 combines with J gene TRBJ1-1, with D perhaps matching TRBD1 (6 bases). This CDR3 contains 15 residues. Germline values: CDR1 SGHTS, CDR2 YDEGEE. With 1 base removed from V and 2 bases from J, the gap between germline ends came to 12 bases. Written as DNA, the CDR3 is TGTGCCAGCAGCTTGAATAACAGGGTCAACACTGAAGCTTTCTTT. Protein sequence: CASSLNNRVNTEAFF.

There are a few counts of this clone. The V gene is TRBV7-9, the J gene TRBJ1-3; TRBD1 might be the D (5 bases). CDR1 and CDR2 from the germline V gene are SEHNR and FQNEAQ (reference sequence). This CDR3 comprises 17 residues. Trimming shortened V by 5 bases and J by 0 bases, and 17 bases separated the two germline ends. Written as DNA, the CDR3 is TGTGCCAGCAGCAGCAATCCTCTGGGGGTCTCTGGAAACACCATATATTTT. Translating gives CASSSNPLGVSGNTIYF.

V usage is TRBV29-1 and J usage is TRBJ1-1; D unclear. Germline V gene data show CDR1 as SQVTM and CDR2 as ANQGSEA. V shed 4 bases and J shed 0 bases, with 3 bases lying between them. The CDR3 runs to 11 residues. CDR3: CSVAVNTEAFF. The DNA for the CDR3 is TGCAGCGTTGCGGTGAACACTGAAGCTTTCTTT.

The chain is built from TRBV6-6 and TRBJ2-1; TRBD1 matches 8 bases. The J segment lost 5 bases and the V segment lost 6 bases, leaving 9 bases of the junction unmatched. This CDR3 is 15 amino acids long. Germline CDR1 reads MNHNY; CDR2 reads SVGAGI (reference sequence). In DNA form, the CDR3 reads TGTGCCAGCAGGAACCCCCAGGGGGCCCACAATGAGCAGTTCTTC. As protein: CASRNPQGAHNEQFF.

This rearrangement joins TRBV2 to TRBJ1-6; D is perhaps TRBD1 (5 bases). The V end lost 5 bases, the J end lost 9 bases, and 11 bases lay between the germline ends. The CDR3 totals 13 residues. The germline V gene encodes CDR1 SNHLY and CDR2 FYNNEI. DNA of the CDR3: TGTGCCAGCAGTTTGGGACGCTCTTCACCCCTCCACTTT. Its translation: CASSLGRSSPLHF.

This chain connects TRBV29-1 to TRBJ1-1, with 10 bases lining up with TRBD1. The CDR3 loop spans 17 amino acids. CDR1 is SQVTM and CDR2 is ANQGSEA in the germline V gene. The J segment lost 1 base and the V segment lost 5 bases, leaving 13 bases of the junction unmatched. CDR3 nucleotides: TGCAGCGTTTCTCCGGGACAGGGGATGATTCGGAACACTGAAGCTTTCTTT. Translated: CSVSPGQGMIRNTEAFF.

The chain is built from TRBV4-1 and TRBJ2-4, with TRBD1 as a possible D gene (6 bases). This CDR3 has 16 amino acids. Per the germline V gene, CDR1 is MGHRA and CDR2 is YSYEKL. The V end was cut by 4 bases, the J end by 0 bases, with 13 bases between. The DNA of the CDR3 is TGCGCCAGCAGCCGCCAACTACAGGGAGCCAAAAACATTCAGTACTTC. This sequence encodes CASSRQLQGAKNIQYF.

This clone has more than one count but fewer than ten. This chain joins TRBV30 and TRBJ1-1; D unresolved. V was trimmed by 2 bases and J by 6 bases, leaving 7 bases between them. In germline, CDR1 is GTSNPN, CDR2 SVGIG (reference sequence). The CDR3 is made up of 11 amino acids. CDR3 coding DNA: TGTGCCTGGAGTTCGAGCGCTGAAGCTTTCTTT. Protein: CAWSSSAEAFF.

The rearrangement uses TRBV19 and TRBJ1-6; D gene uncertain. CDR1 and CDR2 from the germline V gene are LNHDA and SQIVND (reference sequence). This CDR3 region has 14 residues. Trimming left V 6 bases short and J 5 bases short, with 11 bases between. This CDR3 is CASSQGRNNSPLHF. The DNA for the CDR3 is TGTGCCAGTAGCCAAGGGCGGAATAATTCACCCCTCCACTTT. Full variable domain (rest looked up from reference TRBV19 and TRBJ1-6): DGGITQSPKYLFRKEGQNVTLSCEQNLNHDAMYWYRQDPGQGLRLIYYSQIVNDFQKGDIAEGYSVSREKKESFPLTVTSAQKNPTAFYLCASSQGRNNSPLHFGNGTRLTVT.

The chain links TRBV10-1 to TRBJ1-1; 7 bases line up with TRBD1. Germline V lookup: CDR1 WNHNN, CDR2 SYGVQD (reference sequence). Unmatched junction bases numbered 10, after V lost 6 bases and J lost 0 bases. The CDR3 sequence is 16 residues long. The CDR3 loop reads CASSAATGPMNTEAFF. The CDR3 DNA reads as TGCGCCAGCAGCGCCGCGACAGGGCCTATGAACACTGAAGCTTTCTTT.

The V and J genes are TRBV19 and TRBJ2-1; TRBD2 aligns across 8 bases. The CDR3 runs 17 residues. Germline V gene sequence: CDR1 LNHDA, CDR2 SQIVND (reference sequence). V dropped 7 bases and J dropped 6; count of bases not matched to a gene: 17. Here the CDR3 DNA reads TGTGCCAGTACTTCTCGTATGTTCGACGGGAGGGGCAATGAGCAGTTCTTC. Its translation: CASTSRMFDGRGNEQFF.

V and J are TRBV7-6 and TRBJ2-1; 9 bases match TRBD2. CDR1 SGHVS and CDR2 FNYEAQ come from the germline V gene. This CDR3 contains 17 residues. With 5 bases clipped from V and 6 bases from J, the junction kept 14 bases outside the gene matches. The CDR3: CASSLRGLRGGRNEQFF. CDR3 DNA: TGTGCCAGCAGCCTTAGAGGTTTGCGGGGGGGCCGCAATGAGCAGTTCTTC.

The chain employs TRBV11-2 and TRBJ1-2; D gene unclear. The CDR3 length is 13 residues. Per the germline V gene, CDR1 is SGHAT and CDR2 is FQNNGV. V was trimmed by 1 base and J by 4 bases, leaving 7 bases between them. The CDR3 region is CASSLVEGYGYTF. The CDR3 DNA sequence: TGTGCCAGCAGCTTAGTCGAAGGCTATGGCTACACCTTC.

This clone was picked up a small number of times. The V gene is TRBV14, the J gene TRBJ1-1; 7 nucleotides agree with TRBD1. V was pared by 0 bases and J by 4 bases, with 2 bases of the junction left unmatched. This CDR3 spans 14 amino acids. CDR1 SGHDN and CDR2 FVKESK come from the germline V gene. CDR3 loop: CASSQEYRGTEAFF. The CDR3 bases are TGTGCCAGCAGCCAAGAATACAGGGGCACTGAAGCTTTCTTT.

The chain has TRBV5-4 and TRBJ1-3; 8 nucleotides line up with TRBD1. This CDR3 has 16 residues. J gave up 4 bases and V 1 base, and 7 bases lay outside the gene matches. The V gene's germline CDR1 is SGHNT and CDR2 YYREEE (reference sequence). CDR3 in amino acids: CASSLPPGQEGNTIYF. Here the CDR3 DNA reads TGTGCCAGCAGCTTGCCCCCGGGACAGGAAGGAAACACCATATATTTT.